This TCR beta chain was documented in a study of technical replicates of blood from a few donors. This clone was detected only once. Germline CDR1 is MNHNY and CDR2 is SVGAGI (reference sequence). Trimming cost V 5 bases and J 4 bases, with 17 bases left between them. The length of the CDR3 is 15 residues. Sequencing was performed with immunoSEQ multiplex PCR; in TCRdb, only in-frame clones are kept and a portion is missing. This repertoire shows some 14,000 clones, roughly 77% found once; its top ten account for 12%. This chain joins TRBV6-6 and TRBJ1-2, with unresolved D. The TCR was taken from a human donor in good health. The sample consisted of PBMCs. Here the CDR3 reads CASSPPTGLAYGYTF. The DNA for the CDR3 is TGTGCCAGCAGTCCCCCGACCGGGTTGGCCTATGGCTACACCTTC.